The entry below gives a single TCR beta chain sequence along with its context. Its antigen is not yet known. No per-base quality is available; no much larger clone lies one base away. This record comes from a study of T cell changes during pregnancy in multiple sclerosis (dated by TCRdb to between 2018 and 2021). Some background on the complete study: The study looked at changes in the T cell repertoire across pregnancy in women with multiple sclerosis.

Looking up the germline V gene (reference sequence) yields CDR1 GTSNPN and CDR2 SVGIG. V loses 8 bases, J loses 1 base, and the germline ends lie 18 bases apart. The CDR3 runs 14 amino acids, cysteine and phenylalanine included. The sequence is cut down to CDR3 DNA, 42 bases in frame from base 1. Library construction relied on the immunoSEQ multiplex PCR assay. TCRdb retrieved this table from immuneACCESS and kept in-frame rearrangements only. Not all clones are present; in checked studies, unresolved V genes account for under half, and no reason is known for the remainder. The sample contains some 57,000 clones, 90% to 95% of them found a single time. Of the sample, 0.76% is held by the ten largest clones.

The chain couples TRBV30 to TRBJ2-7; the best D guess is TRBD2, with 5 bases matching. The specimen comprised CD4+ T cells from peripheral blood mononuclear cells, sampled in the first trimester of pregnancy. The receptor's source is a female donor with multiple sclerosis, enrolled in a pregnancy study. At the DNA level, the sequence is TGTGCCCCCCCGGAGGCGGACCAATCCTACGAGCAGTACTTC. Protein translation: CAPPEADQSYEQYF.